This TCR beta chain is drawn from a study of CD8 T cells in ankylosing spondylitis. This clonotype was detected ten times or more. As yet, its antigen is unknown. Study-wide results and caveats: Ankylosing spondylitis blood appeared to be characterized by a TCR beta motif of several highly homologous variants. Disease-linked clones were reportedly significantly enriched in matched ankylosing spondylitis synovial fluid. Within peripheral blood, clones linked to disease were CD8+ and relatively rare.

TCRdb re-called the 5' RACE reads with MiXCR, one entry per CDR3 protein. The data hold under 250,000 distinct CDR3 sequences, with roughly 6.6% observed a single time. Trimming took off 2 bases at V and 7 bases at J, with 19 bases between the two ends. This CDR3 is 16 amino acids long. The germline CDR1 and CDR2 sequences are SGDLS and YYNGEE. Sequencing was performed on blood, either unsorted or a sorted T cell fraction (not recorded which). This clonotype was sampled from a male donor with ankylosing spondylitis. The rearrangement joins TRBV9 to TRBJ2-1; TRBD2 is a possible D gene (6 bases). The CDR3 loop reads CASSVIRERGRNEQFF. Written as DNA, the CDR3 is TGTGCCAGCAGCGTTATTCGGGAGAGGGGAAGAAATGAGCAGTTCTTC. The whole variable domain, remainder taken from reference TRBV9 and TRBJ2-1, is DSGVTQTPKHLITATGQRVTLRCSPRSGDLSVYWYQQSLDQGLQFLIQYYNGEERAKGNILERFSAQQFPDLHSELNLSSLELGDSALYFCASSVIRERGRNEQFFGPGTRLTVL.